This paragraph reports one TCR beta chain. Antigen specificity is unknown. Germline-derived CDR1 and CDR2 are SGDLS and YYNGEE. This CDR3 is 15 amino acids long. The record originates from a study of cytomegalovirus exposure and HLA in healthy donors. Study conclusions and caveats: Follow-up analysis found HLA locus-dependent TCR association rates, highest for DRB1 and lowest for HLA-C.

Primers included in the PCR were 60 Vbeta and 13 Jbeta primers. Sequencing used immunoSEQ multiplex PCR; TCRdb keeps in-frame clones, though not all of them. The table includes 100,000 or so clones, around 82% detected once. The TCR sequence derives from a woman between 45 and 65 years old in good health and CMV-seropositive. Sequenced input: PBMCs. The chain carries TRBV9 and TRBJ2-5; 10 nucleotides align to TRBD1. The better agreement between TRBJ2-7 and the DNA end casts doubt on the J call. This CDR3 reads CASSVGGTGDNEQYF. CDR3 in DNA: TGTGCCAGCAGCGTAGGTGGGACAGGGGATAACGAGCAGTACTTC.